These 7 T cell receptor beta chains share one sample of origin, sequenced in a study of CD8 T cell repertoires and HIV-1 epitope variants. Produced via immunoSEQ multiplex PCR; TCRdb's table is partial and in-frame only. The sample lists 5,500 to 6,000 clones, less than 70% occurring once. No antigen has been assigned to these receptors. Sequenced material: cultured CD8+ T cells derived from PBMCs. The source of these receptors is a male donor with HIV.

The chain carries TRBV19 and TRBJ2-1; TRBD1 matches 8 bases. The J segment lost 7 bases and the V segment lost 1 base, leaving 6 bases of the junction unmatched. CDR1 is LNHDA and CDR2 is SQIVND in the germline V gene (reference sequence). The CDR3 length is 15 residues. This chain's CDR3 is CASSIVGQGNNEQFF. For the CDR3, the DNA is TGTGCCAGTAGTATAGTAGGACAGGGAAATAATGAGCAGTTCTTC.

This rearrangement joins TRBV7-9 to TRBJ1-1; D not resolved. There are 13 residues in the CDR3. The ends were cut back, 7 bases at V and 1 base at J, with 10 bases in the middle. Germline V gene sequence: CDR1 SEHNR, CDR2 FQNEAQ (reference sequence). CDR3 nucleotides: TGTGCCAGCACCGCGGAGGCGAACACTGAAGCTTTCTTT. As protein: CASTAEANTEAFF.

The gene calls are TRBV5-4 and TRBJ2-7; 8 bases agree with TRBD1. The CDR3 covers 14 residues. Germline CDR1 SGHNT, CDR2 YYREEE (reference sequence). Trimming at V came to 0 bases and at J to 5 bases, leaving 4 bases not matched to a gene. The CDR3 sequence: CASSLADRVNEQYF. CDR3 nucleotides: TGTGCCAGCAGCTTGGCGGACAGGGTGAACGAGCAGTACTTC.

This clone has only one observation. CDR3 bases: TGTGCCAGCAGCTATGGGAGGCTAGAATATAGCGACACCGGGGAGCTGTTTTTT. Translating it yields CASSYGRLEYSDTGELFF. The V and J genes are TRBV5-6 and TRBJ2-2, with D possibly being TRBD2 (6 bases). Trimming took off 3 bases at V and 3 bases at J, with 21 bases between the two ends. The CDR3 has 18 amino acids. Germline V CDR1 and CDR2: SGHDT, YYEEEE.

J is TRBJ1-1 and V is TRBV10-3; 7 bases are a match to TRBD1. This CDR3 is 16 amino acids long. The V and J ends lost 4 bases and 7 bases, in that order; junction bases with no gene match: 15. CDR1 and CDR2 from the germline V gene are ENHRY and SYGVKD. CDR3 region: CAISAGDAGTADEAFF. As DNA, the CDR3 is TGTGCCATCAGTGCCGGAGACGCGGGGACAGCTGATGAAGCTTTCTTT.

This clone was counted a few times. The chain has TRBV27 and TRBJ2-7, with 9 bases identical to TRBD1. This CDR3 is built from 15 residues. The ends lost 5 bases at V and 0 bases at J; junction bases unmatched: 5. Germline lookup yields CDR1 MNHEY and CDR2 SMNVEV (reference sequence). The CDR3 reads CASSVGQGSSYEQYF. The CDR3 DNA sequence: TGTGCCAGCAGTGTGGGACAGGGAAGCTCCTACGAGCAGTACTTC.

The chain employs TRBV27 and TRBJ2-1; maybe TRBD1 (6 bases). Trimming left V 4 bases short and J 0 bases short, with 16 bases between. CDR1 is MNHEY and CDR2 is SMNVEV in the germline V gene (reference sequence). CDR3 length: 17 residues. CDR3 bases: TGTGCCAGCAGTTCCATCCTGACAGGATACTCCTACAATGAGCAGTTCTTC. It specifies CASSSILTGYSYNEQFF.